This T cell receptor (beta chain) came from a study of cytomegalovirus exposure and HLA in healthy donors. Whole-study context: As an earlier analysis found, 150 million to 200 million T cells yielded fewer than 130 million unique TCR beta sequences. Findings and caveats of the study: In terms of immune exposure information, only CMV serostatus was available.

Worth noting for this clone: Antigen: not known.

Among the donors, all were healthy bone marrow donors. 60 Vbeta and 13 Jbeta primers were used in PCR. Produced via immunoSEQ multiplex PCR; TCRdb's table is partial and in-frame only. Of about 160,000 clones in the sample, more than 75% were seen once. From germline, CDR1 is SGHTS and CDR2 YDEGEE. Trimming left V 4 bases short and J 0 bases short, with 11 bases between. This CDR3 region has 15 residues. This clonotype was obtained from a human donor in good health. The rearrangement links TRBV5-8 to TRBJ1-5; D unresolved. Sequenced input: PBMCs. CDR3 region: CASSRDTYSNQPQHF. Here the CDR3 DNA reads TGTGCCAGCAGCCGGGATACTTATAGCAATCAGCCCCAGCATTTT.